These 5 T cell receptor beta chains originate from one sample sequenced in a study of radiation and T cells in renal cell carcinoma. Profiling relied on immunoSEQ multiplex PCR, and the TCRdb table lists in-frame clones only, not all of them. The sample lists about 24,000 clones, roughly 50% seen once, with under 25% in the top ten. Specified treatment: treatment-naive control, cytoreductive nephrectomy. Sequenced here: tumor tissue, sampled from a patient whose treatment was nephrectomy without radiotherapy. The receptors were sampled from a man aged 40-49 years with renal cell carcinoma.

In DNA, the CDR3 is TGTGCCAGCAGTGCTCGGTGGGGAGGGTACGAGCAGTACGTC. It specifies CASSARWGGYEQYV. This chain connects TRBV28 to TRBJ2-7; 7 nucleotides match TRBD2. CDR1 is MDHEN and CDR2 is SYDVKM in the germline V gene. The CDR3 has 14 residues. The ends lost 5 bases at V and 4 bases at J; junction bases unmatched: 8.

V usage is TRBV30 and J usage is TRBJ2-2; D is unresolved. Germline CDR1 reads GTSNPN; CDR2 reads SVGIG (reference sequence). With 0 bases removed from V and 1 base from J, the gap between germline ends came to 3 bases. CDR3 size: 13 residues. This chain's CDR3 is CAWSVENTGELFF. CDR3 DNA sequence: TGTGCCTGGAGTGTAGAGAACACCGGGGAGCTGTTTTTT.

This clone was detected once. The rearrangement uses TRBV12-5 and TRBJ1-1, with a tentative D call TRBD1 (6 bases). In germline, CDR1 is LGHNT, CDR2 FRNRAP. CDR3 size: 18 residues. Trimming took 0 bases from V and 5 from J, leaving 22 bases between them. DNA of the CDR3: TGTGCTAGTGGTTTGGTAAGGGGTCAAGGGGGGCCTGGAACTGAAGCTTTCTTT. Its translation: CASGLVRGQGGPGTEAFF.

This clone was seen a few times. The rearrangement links TRBV28 to TRBJ2-7; D gene uncertain. Trimming took 5 bases from V and 4 from J, leaving 18 bases between them. CDR1 MDHEN and CDR2 SYDVKM come from the germline V gene. This CDR3 is built from 15 residues. The CDR3 protein is CASSRLDPSLYEQYF. As DNA, the CDR3 is TGTGCCAGCAGTCGCCTTGACCCCTCTCTGTACGAGCAGTACTTC.

The chain is built from TRBV28 and TRBJ2-7; TRBD2 matches 8 bases. The CDR3 runs to 14 residues. Unmatched junction bases numbered 4, after V lost 6 bases and J lost 0 bases. Germline V CDR1 and CDR2: MDHEN, SYDVKM. The CDR3 reads CASRVREGSYEQYF. In nucleotides, the CDR3 is TGTGCCAGCAGAGTACGGGAGGGCTCCTACGAGCAGTACTTC.